This is a list of T cell receptor beta chains from one sample in a study of control samples from healthy donors and cancer patients. Libraries were prepared by immunoSEQ multiplex PCR; TCRdb keeps only in-frame clonotypes and omits some of them. The sample shows 100,000 to 150,000 clones, approximately 92% of them seen only once. Sequencing was performed on PBMCs. The source is a man older than 75 with head and neck cancer. CDR3s include the opening cysteine and the closing phenylalanine or tryptophan. D genes are given only for firm matches. Not every row has a clone size; where given, it reads once, few, many or a size class.

TRBJ1-2	TRBV29-1	.	.	CSVVSPREYGYTF	TGCAGCGTTGTATCGCCCAGGGAGTATGGCTACACCTTC
TRBJ1-6	TRBV9	TRBD1	.	CASSATGGYNSPLHF	TGTGCCAGCAGCGCCACAGGGGGCTATAATTCACCCCTCCACTTT
TRBJ2-1	TRBV12-5	.	.	CASGLLGASYNEQFF	TGTGCTAGTGGTTTGTTGGGGGCTTCCTACAATGAGCAGTTCTTC
TRBJ1-1	TRBV6-5	.	.	CASSPRGGNTEAFF	TGTGCCAGCAGTCCCCGGGGGGGGAACACTGAAGCTTTCTTT
TRBJ2-3	TRBV7-9	TRBD2	.	CASSLGGGAGDTQYF	TGTGCCAGCAGCTTAGGCGGGGGGGCCGGAGATACGCAGTATTTT
TRBJ2-3	TRBV3-1/TRBV3-2	.	.	CASSDGGSYTDTQYF	TGTGCCAGCAGCGATGGGGGGAGTTACACAGATACGCAGTATTTT
TRBJ1-2	TRBV19	.	.	CASSTATGPYGYTF	TGTGCCAGTAGTACGGCTACAGGGCCCTATGGCTACACCTTC
TRBJ2-7	TRBV19	TRBD1	.	CASSAQGKVQYF	TGTGCCAGTAGTGCACAGGGGAAGGTGCAGTACTTC
TRBJ2-2	TRBV11-3	.	once	CASSFHTGELFF	TGTGCCAGCAGCTTCCACACCGGGGAGCTGTTTTTT
TRBJ1-6	TRBV7-9	TRBD1	.	CASSPDRGNSPLHF	TGTGCCAGCAGCCCGGACAGGGGGAATTCACCCCTCCACTTT
TRBJ2-1	TRBV5-4	.	once	CASSSTPGMDYNEQFF	TGTGCCAGCAGCTCTACCCCGGGGATGGATTACAATGAGCAGTTCTTC
TRBJ1-6	TRBV4-3	.	once	CASSQFDGSPLHF	TGCGCCAGCAGCCAGTTTGACGGGTCACCCCTCCACTTT
TRBJ1-4	TRBV21-1	.	.	CASSPRPGTEKLFF	TGTGCCAGCAGCCCAAGACCCGGGACAGAGAAACTGTTTTTT
TRBJ2-2	TRBV28	.	.	CASTPGTATGELFF	TGTGCCAGCACCCCGGGGACCGCAACCGGGGAGCTGTTTTTT
TRBJ2-5	TRBV7-2	TRBD2	.	CASSPRLAWTETQYF	TGTGCCAGCAGCCCCCGACTAGCGTGGACGGAGACCCAGTACTTC
TRBJ1-1	TRBV2	TRBD1	.	CAKQNRGSTEAFF	TGTGCCAAGCAGAACAGGGGGTCCACTGAAGCTTTCTTT
TRBJ1-1	TRBV5-4	.	many	CASSSRVGDTEAFF	TGTGCCAGCAGCTCCAGGGTTGGCGACACTGAAGCTTTCTTT
TRBJ1-4	TRBV7-9	TRBD1	few	CASSSQGAKEKLFF	TGTGCCAGCAGCTCCCAGGGGGCGAAGGAAAAACTGTTTTTT